This T cell receptor beta chain was profiled in a study of blood T cells in healthy people across ages. This clonotype has at least ten counts. The second PCR ran about 6 to 12 cycles with a sample-barcoded 5' primer and J-beta primers. Using its own MiXCR run on the 5' RACE reads, TCRdb lists one record per CDR3 protein. The sample has approximately 680,000 distinct CDR3 sequences, roughly 30% seen once. The CDR3 has 14 residues. V lost 6 bases, J lost 2 bases, and 14 bases lay in between. CDR1 and CDR2 (germline): MDHEN, SYDVKM. There were at least 5.5 micrograms of total RNA extracted from every sample.

Material: blood. The rearrangement joins TRBV28 to TRBJ2-7, with D perhaps given as TRBD1 or TRBD2 (6 bases each). This clonotype was obtained from an elderly woman in good health. The CDR3 spells CASSSLGGPYEQYF. In DNA, the CDR3 is TGTGCCAGCAGCTCCCTGGGGGGCCCCTACGAGCAGTACTTC.